Only a few counts were recorded for the clone carrying this TCR beta chain. Its antigen is unidentified. Other DNA sequences of this sample code for an identical CDR3. This sample is part of a study of beta chain features in type 1 diabetes. Study observations and caveats: The cDNA sequencing approach could over-represent high-TCR-expressing cells.

The V gene lost 0 bases and the J gene lost 2 bases, with 9 bases spanning the gap. The germline V gene encodes CDR1 SGDLS and CDR2 YYNGEE. The CDR3 contains 15 residues. The isolated RNA, all of it, was reverse transcribed, so expressed TCRB transcripts were what got sequenced. The average output of naive, central memory and regulatory T cell samples was several million reads. Generated by immunoSEQ multiplex PCR, the TCRdb table keeps only in-frame clones and is missing some. The repertoire holds 310,000 or so clones, with about 11% as singletons. Material: naive CD4+ T cells from blood. The J gene is TRBJ2-1, the V gene TRBV9; tentatively, D is TRBD1 (5 bases). This sequence was found in a woman between 25 and 40 years old in good health. CDR3 loop: CASSVGPGTYNEQFF. The CDR3 region has the DNA TGTGCCAGCAGCGTAGGACCAGGGACCTACAATGAGCAGTTCTTC.